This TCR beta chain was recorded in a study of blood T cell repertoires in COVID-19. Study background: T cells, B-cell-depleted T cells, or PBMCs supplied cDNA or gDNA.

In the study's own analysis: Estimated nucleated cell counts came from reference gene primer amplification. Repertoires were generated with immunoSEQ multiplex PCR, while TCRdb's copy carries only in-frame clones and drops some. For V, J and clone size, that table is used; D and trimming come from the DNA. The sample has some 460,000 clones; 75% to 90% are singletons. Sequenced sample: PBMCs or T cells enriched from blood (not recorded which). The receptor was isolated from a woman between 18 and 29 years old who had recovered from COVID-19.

In nucleotides, the CDR3 is TGTGCCAGCTCACCCTGGACAGGGGAGGCCACTGAAGCTTTCTTT. Amino acid sequence: CASSPWTGEATEAFF. The V gene is TRBV18, the J gene TRBJ1-1; 9 bases map to TRBD1. The CDR3 is 15 residues long. The V and J ends lost 3 bases and 4 bases, in that order; junction bases with no gene match: 6. From germline, CDR1 is KGHSH and CDR2 LQKENI.